Each of the 10 T cell receptor beta chains below was sequenced from the same sample in a study of blood T cell repertoires in COVID-19. TCRdb's copy holds only in-frame clones and misses some; the assay was immunoSEQ multiplex PCR. The sample includes 60,000 to 80,000 clones, roughly 92% seen only once; the top ten take around 6%. The sequencing input was peripheral blood. These receptor sequences come from a human donor in a cohort sampled during active COVID-19.

The genes are TRBV28 and TRBJ1-2, with 7 bases aligning to TRBD1. The V gene end was trimmed by 2 bases and the J gene end by 5 bases; junction bases not matched to a gene: 5. The CDR3 length is 14 residues. Germline loops: CDR1 MDHEN, CDR2 SYDVKM. CDR3 amino acids: CASSLGARGYGYTF. The CDR3 DNA sequence: TGTGCCAGCAGTTTAGGGGCCAGGGGGTATGGCTACACCTTC.

The V and J genes are TRBV7-2 and TRBJ2-1; D unclear. V dropped 2 bases and J dropped 6 bases, with 11 bases sitting between them. This CDR3 has 14 residues. The germline V gene encodes CDR1 SGHTA and CDR2 FQGNSA. In DNA, the CDR3 is TGTGCCAGCAGCTTAACGGCAGGCCCCAATGAGCAGTTCTTC. Translating it yields CASSLTAGPNEQFF.

The chain carries TRBV4-2 and TRBJ1-5; the match to TRBD1 covers 10 bases. CDR3 length: 16 amino acids. Germline-derived CDR1 and CDR2 are LGHNA and YNFKEQ. V lost 1 base, J lost 7 bases, and 7 bases stayed unmatched. CDR3 sequence: CASSQGPTGGQQPQHF. DNA for the CDR3: TGTGCCAGCAGCCAAGGACCGACAGGGGGCCAACAGCCCCAGCATTTT.

V and J are TRBV4-1 and TRBJ2-5; D unresolved. Germline CDR1 reads MGHRA; CDR2 reads YSYEKL. V was cut by 1 base and J by 4 bases, with 10 bases left in between. CDR3 length equals 14 residues. CDR3 nucleotide sequence: TGCGCCAGCAGCCAAGGTCTGATCGGAGAGACCCAGTACTTC. This sequence encodes CASSQGLIGETQYF.

This chain uses TRBV28 with TRBJ1-3; tentatively, D is TRBD1 (6 bases). Between the trimmed V and J ends, which lost 3 bases and 4 bases, there was a span of 16 bases. Germline V gene sequence: CDR1 MDHEN, CDR2 SYDVKM. The CDR3 runs to 16 residues. CDR3 DNA: TGTGCCAGCAGTTTCCAGCGGGGGGCTGCCGGAAACACCATATATTTT. Translation gives CASSFQRGAAGNTIYF.

CDR3 sequence (DNA): TGCGCCAGCAGCTTGGAGGGGGTGGTGTACGAGCAGTACTTC. It encodes CASSLEGVVYEQYF. The chain recombines TRBV5-1 with TRBJ2-7; D may be TRBD1 (6 bases). Trimming pared 0 bases from V and 4 bases from J, leaving 11 bases between. The CDR3 length is 14 residues. CDR1 SGHRS and CDR2 YFSETQ come from the germline V gene.

The chain combines TRBV19 with TRBJ1-2; D may be TRBD1 (5 bases). V lost 0 bases and J 8 bases, leaving 13 bases between the germline ends. Germline V gene lookup returns CDR1 LNHDA and CDR2 SQIVND (reference sequence). This CDR3 spans 14 amino acids. As DNA, the CDR3 is TGTGCCAGTAGTATAGATGCTTCAGGGAAGGGCTACACCTTC. This encodes CASSIDASGKGYTF.

V gene TRBV2 combines with J gene TRBJ2-3; D is undetermined. In germline, CDR1 is SNHLY, CDR2 FYNNEI. The CDR3 length is 13 residues. The V gene lost 7 bases and the J gene lost 9 bases, with 17 bases spanning the gap. The CDR3 DNA reads TGTGCCAGCAATCGAGACTCCACCTCCACGCAGTATTTT. It yields the protein CASNRDSTSTQYF.

The chain links TRBV5-8 to TRBJ2-7; a weak D match, TRBD1 (6 bases). This CDR3 comprises 15 residues. Germline assignment: CDR1 SGHTS and CDR2 YDEGEE. The V end lost 5 bases, the J end lost 6 bases, and 21 bases lay between the germline ends. The CDR3: CASSFLRGRGSEQYF. In nucleotides, the CDR3 is TGTGCCAGCAGTTTCTTGAGGGGGAGAGGATCCGAGCAGTACTTC.

The genes are TRBV6-5 and TRBJ2-7; TRBD2 matches 7 bases. This CDR3 contains 14 residues. The germline V gene encodes CDR1 MNHEY and CDR2 SVGAGI. V gave up 4 bases and J gave up 6 bases; unmatched junction bases: 9. The CDR3 DNA reads as TGTGCCAGCAGTTCTCCGGGACTAACGGGCGAGCAGTACTTC. It is translated as CASSSPGLTGEQYF.